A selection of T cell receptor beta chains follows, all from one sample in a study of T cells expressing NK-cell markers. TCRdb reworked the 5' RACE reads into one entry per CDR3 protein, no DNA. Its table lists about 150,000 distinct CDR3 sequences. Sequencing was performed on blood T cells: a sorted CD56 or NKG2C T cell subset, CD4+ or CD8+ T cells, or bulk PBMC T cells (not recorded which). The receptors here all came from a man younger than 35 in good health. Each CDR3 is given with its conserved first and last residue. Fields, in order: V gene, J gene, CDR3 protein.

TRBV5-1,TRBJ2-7,CASSSTTTREQYF
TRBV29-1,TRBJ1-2,CSVPGQGANGYTF
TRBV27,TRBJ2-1,CASTLLAGVYEQFF
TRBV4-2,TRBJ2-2,CASSPPGQGYTGELFF
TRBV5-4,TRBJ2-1,CASSLSPQDRGAHPSYNEQFF
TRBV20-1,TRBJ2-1,CSARDLSYFNEQFF
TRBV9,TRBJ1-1,CASSAGGRQNTEAFF
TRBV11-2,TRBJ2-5,CASSSPGPKETQYF
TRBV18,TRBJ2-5,CASSTRSETQYF
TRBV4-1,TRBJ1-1,CASSQDPGQVSFF
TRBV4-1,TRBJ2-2,CASMMKTGELFF
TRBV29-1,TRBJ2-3,CSLQGAHTQYF
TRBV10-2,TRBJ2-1,CASTVAGGSEQFF
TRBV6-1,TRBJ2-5,CASSEAGGLETQYF
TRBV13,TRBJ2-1,CASSSRMEVGYNEQFF
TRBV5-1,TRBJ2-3,CASSRFSTDTQYF
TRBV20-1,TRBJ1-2,CSGGLNYGYTF
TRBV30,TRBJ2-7,CAWSGLAGLYEQYF
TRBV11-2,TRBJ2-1,CASSYEVAGGNEQFF
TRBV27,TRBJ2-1,CASNGLAGLNEQFF
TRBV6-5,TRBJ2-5,CASSGGGRQTQYF
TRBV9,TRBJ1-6,CASSVGSSPLHF
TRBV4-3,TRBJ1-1,CASSLILQGGSEAFF
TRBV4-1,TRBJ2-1,CASSQTTGINEQFF
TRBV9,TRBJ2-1,CASSPRTGPNNEQFF
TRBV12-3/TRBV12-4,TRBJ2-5,CASSLGRLTQYF
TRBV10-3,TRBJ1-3,CATTTEGNTIYF
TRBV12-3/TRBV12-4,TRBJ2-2,CASSSTGPTGELFF
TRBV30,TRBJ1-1,CAWSVLGLEAFF
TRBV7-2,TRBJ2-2,CAQVRVGELFF
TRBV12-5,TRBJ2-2,CASGLVWDRATGELFF
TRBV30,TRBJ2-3,CAWIGDRATQYF
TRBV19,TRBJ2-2,CASRFDTGELFF
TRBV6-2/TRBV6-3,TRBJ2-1,CASSYREISGRAMFF
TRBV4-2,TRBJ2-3,CASSFSRTSGADTQYF
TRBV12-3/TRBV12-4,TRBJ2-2,CASSSPGTGAGELFF
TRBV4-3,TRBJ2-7,CASSPALARYEQYF
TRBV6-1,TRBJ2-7,CASSGVGLYEQYF
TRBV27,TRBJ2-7,CASTPWTGGAEQYF
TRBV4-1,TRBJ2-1,CASSQEVTPYNEQFF
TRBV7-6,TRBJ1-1,CASSLEAGGGTEAFF
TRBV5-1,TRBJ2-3,CASSLGVTSTDTQYF
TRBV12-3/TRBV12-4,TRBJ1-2,CASSFPQEGINYGYTF
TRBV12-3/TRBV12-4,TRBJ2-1,CASRDSLLRDWSRDEQFF
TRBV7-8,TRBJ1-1,CASTGQFNTEAFF
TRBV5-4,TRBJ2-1,CASSGGTYNEQFF
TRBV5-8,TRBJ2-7,CASSLRGTYEQYF
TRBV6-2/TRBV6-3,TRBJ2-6,CASMTAWDRTNSGANVLTF
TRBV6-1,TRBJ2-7,CASADGERPYEQYF
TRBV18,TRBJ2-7,CASSPLSREGLLYEQYF
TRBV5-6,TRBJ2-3,CASSSDRSTDTQYF